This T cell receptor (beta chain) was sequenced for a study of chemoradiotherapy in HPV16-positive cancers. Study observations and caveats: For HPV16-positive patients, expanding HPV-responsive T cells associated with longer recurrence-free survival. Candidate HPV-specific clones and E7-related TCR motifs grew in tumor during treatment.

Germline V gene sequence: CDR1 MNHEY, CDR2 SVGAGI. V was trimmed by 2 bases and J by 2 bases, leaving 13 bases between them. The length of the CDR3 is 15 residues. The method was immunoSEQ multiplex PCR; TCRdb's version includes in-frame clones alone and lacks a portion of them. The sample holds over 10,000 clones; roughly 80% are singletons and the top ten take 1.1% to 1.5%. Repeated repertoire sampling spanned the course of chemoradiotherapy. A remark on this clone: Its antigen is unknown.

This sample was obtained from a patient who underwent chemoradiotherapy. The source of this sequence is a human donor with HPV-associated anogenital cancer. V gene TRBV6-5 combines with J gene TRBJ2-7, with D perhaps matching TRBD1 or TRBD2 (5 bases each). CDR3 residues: CASSYAPGRTYEQYF. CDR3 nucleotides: TGTGCCAGCAGTTACGCCCCGGGGCGGACCTACGAGCAGTACTTC.